This T cell receptor beta chain comes out of a study of blood T cells in healthy people across ages. The CDR3 loop spans 13 amino acids. Germline V gives CDR1 MDHEN, CDR2 SYDVKM. V lost 5 bases to trimming and J lost 8 bases, with 15 bases between them. Through a sample-barcoded 5' primer and a J-beta primer mix, a second PCR was run for roughly 6 to 12 cycles. TCRdb fed the 5' RACE reads into MiXCR, producing one record per CDR3 protein. The table has 1.5 million to 2 million distinct CDR3 sequences, approximately 28% seen once. The chain recombines TRBV28 with TRBJ1-2; tentatively, D is TRBD1 (5 bases). Material: blood. The TCR was taken from a woman aged 25 to 39 in good health. CDR3 DNA sequence: TGTGCCAGCAGTAAGGGGAGAGGGCGGGGCTACACCTTC. Its translation is CASSKGRGRGYTF.